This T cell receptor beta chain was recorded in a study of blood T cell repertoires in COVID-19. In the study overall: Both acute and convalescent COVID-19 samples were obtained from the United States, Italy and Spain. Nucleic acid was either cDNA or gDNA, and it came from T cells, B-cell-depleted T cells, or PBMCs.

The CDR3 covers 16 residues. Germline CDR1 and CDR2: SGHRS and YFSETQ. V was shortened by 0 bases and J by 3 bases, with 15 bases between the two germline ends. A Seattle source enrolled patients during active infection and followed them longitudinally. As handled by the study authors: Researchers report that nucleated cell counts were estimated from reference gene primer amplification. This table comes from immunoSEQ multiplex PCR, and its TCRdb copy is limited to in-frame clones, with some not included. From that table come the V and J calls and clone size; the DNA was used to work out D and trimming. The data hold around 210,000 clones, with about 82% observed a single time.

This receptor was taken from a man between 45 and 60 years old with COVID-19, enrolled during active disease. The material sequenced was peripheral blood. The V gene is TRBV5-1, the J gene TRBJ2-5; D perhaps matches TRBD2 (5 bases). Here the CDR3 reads CASSLVWPGSEETQYF. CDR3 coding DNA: TGCGCCAGCAGCTTGGTATGGCCGGGATCGGAAGAGACCCAGTACTTC.